This TCR beta chain appears in the sequencing data of a study of cytomegalovirus exposure and HLA in healthy donors. Looked up from germline, CDR1 is SNHLY and CDR2 is FYNNEI. Deletions cut 4 bases from V and 7 bases from J, with 20 bases between. CDR3 size: 16 residues. For this clone: Its specificity is not known.

Study-wide results and limits: Specificity of three CMV-associated chains for CMV antigens was verified in vitro. Researchers reportedly found TCR beta sequences accurately predicted most subjects' HLA-A and HLA-B alleles. The analysis excluded some indistinguishable V segments, including TRBV6-2 and TRBV6-3.

It was with 60 Vbeta and 13 Jbeta primers that the PCR ran. Measured with immunoSEQ multiplex PCR; TCRdb has only the in-frame clones, and not every one. The top ten clones hold under 13% of a sample with about 130,000 clones, around 80% of them seen once. Specimen: PBMCs. This TCR was recovered from a man aged 25 to 40 in good health and CMV-seropositive. The genes are TRBV2 and TRBJ1-5; tentative D call: TRBD1 (5 bases). The CDR3 reads CASSGALKETVQPQHF. The CDR3 nucleotides are TGTGCCAGCAGTGGAGCCCTCAAGGAGACAGTGCAGCCCCAGCATTTT.